A selection of T cell receptor beta chains follows, all from one sample in a study of identifying expanded T cells in peripheral blood. Assay used: immunoSEQ multiplex PCR; TCRdb lists only in-frame clones, some missing. The sample holds 45,000 to 60,000 clones, approximately 83% seen once. Sequencing was performed on blood. These receptors were taken from a person between 18 and 75 years old in good health. CDR3s include the opening cysteine and the closing phenylalanine or tryptophan. A D gene is named only where the DNA matches it firmly. A clone size is listed for some rows: how often the clone was seen (once, few, many), or a class if it is expanded.

j_call: TRBJ1-4
clone_size: -
v_call: TRBV7-8
d_call: -
cdr3_aa: CASSSEGGQFNEKLFF
cdr3_nt: TGTGCCAGCAGCTCGGAGGGGGGGCAGTTTAATGAAAAACTGTTTTTT

j_call: TRBJ2-6
clone_size: -
v_call: TRBV9
d_call: -
cdr3_aa: CASSVGTLGANVLTF
cdr3_nt: TGTGCCAGCAGCGTTGGGACCCTTGGGGCCAACGTCCTGACTTTC

j_call: TRBJ1-2
clone_size: -
v_call: TRBV21-1
d_call: -
cdr3_aa: CASNHRLYSYGYTF
cdr3_nt: TGTGCCAGCAACCACAGGTTATATTCCTATGGCTACACCTTC

j_call: TRBJ1-3
clone_size: -
v_call: TRBV10-3
d_call: -
cdr3_aa: CAISVDGKSSGNTIYF
cdr3_nt: TGTGCCATCAGTGTAGACGGAAAAAGCTCTGGAAACACCATATATTTT

j_call: TRBJ1-2
clone_size: -
v_call: TRBV7-8
d_call: -
cdr3_aa: CASSPRVGHDGYTF
cdr3_nt: TGTGCCAGCAGCCCCCGTGTGGGACACGACGGCTACACCTTC

j_call: TRBJ2-3
clone_size: -
v_call: TRBV2
d_call: TRBD2
cdr3_aa: CASSVPSGGSTDTQYF
cdr3_nt: TGTGCCAGCAGCGTCCCGAGCGGGGGCAGCACAGATACGCAGTATTTT

j_call: TRBJ2-1
clone_size: -
v_call: TRBV5-1
d_call: -
cdr3_aa: CASSIGPLGANNEQFF
cdr3_nt: TGCGCCAGCAGCATTGGTCCGTTGGGGGCGAACAATGAGCAGTTCTTC

j_call: TRBJ2-5
clone_size: -
v_call: TRBV7-9
d_call: -
cdr3_aa: CASSPKLSGTEGETQYF
cdr3_nt: TGTGCCAGCAGCCCAAAACTCTCCGGGACGGAGGGGGAGACCCAGTACTTC

j_call: TRBJ2-6
clone_size: -
v_call: TRBV5-1
d_call: -
cdr3_aa: CASSLRQAIARPGANVLTF
cdr3_nt: TGCGCCAGCAGCTTAAGACAGGCTATTGCCCGGCCTGGGGCCAACGTCCTGACTTTC

j_call: TRBJ2-2
clone_size: -
v_call: TRBV18
d_call: TRBD2
cdr3_aa: CASSPRTSGATGELFF
cdr3_nt: TGTGCCAGCTCACCACGGACTAGCGGGGCCACCGGGGAGCTGTTTTTT

j_call: TRBJ2-2
clone_size: few
v_call: TRBV7-3
d_call: -
cdr3_aa: CASSPNTGELFF
cdr3_nt: TGTGCCAGCAGCCCCAACACCGGGGAGCTGTTTTTT

j_call: TRBJ1-5
clone_size: -
v_call: TRBV2
d_call: -
cdr3_aa: CASREDRPINQPQHF
cdr3_nt: TGTGCCAGCAGGGAGGACAGACCGATAAATCAGCCCCAGCATTTT

j_call: TRBJ1-3
clone_size: -
v_call: TRBV2
d_call: TRBD1
cdr3_aa: CASRRQGPGNTIYF
cdr3_nt: TGTGCCAGCAGGAGACAGGGCCCTGGAAACACCATATATTTT

j_call: TRBJ2-1
clone_size: -
v_call: TRBV19
d_call: -
cdr3_aa: CASSRLVYNEQFF
cdr3_nt: TGTGCCAGTAGTAGACTGGTATACAATGAGCAGTTCTTC

j_call: TRBJ2-1
clone_size: -
v_call: TRBV5-1
d_call: -
cdr3_aa: CASSLAVEGEQFF
cdr3_nt: TGCGCCAGCAGCTTGGCCGTGGAGGGTGAGCAGTTCTTC

j_call: TRBJ2-7
clone_size: -
v_call: TRBV11-2
d_call: -
cdr3_aa: CASSLEIGYEQYF
cdr3_nt: TGTGCCAGCAGCTTAGAAATTGGGTACGAGCAGTACTTC

j_call: TRBJ2-5
clone_size: once
v_call: TRBV5-1
d_call: TRBD2
cdr3_aa: CASSLGSGGAREDQYF
cdr3_nt: TGCGCCAGCAGCTTGGGAAGCGGGGGGGCGCGCGAGGACCAGTACTTC

j_call: TRBJ1-1
clone_size: -
v_call: TRBV5-4
d_call: TRBD1
cdr3_aa: CASSFEGRGRGSTEAFF
cdr3_nt: TGTGCCAGCAGCTTCGAGGGAAGGGGGCGGGGGAGCACTGAAGCTTTCTTT

j_call: TRBJ1-3
clone_size: once
v_call: TRBV9
d_call: -
cdr3_aa: CASSVTGSSGNTIYF
cdr3_nt: TGTGCCAGCAGCGTCACAGGGAGCTCTGGAAACACCATATATTTT

j_call: TRBJ2-2
clone_size: -
v_call: TRBV6-5
d_call: -
cdr3_aa: CASSSRPTGNTGELFF
cdr3_nt: TGTGCCAGCAGTTCTCGCCCGACAGGGAACACCGGGGAGCTGTTTTTT

j_call: TRBJ1-1
clone_size: once
v_call: TRBV4-3
d_call: -
cdr3_aa: CASSQERGRNTEAFF
cdr3_nt: TGCGCCAGCAGCCAAGAAAGGGGCCGGAACACTGAAGCTTTCTTT

j_call: TRBJ1-2
clone_size: -
v_call: TRBV2
d_call: -
cdr3_aa: CASLSTGRHNYGYTF
cdr3_nt: TGTGCCTCATTATCAACGGGCCGACATAACTATGGCTACACCTTC

j_call: TRBJ2-7
clone_size: -
v_call: TRBV6-6
d_call: -
cdr3_aa: CASNRIRGYEQYF
cdr3_nt: TGTGCCAGCAACCGTATCAGGGGATACGAGCAGTACTTC

j_call: TRBJ2-3
clone_size: -
v_call: TRBV30
d_call: -
cdr3_aa: CAWSPQGLSTDTQYF
cdr3_nt: TGTGCCTGGAGCCCGCAGGGGTTGAGCACAGATACGCAGTATTTT

j_call: TRBJ1-1
clone_size: -
v_call: TRBV19
d_call: -
cdr3_aa: CASSIEGNTEAFF
cdr3_nt: TGTGCCAGTAGTATAGAGGGGAACACTGAAGCTTTCTTT

j_call: TRBJ2-7
clone_size: -
v_call: TRBV27
d_call: -
cdr3_aa: CASSRVGVGRKSYEQYF
cdr3_nt: TGTGCCAGCAGTCGGGTCGGTGTAGGGAGGAAATCCTACGAGCAGTACTTC

j_call: TRBJ2-5
clone_size: -
v_call: TRBV19
d_call: -
cdr3_aa: CASSIGGWREETQYF
cdr3_nt: TGTGCCAGTAGTATAGGGGGGTGGCGGGAAGAGACCCAGTACTTC

j_call: TRBJ1-1
clone_size: -
v_call: TRBV20-1
d_call: -
cdr3_aa: CSAPLEREAFF
cdr3_nt: TGCAGTGCTCCGCTTGAACGGGAAGCTTTCTTT

j_call: TRBJ2-1
clone_size: -
v_call: TRBV5-1
d_call: -
cdr3_aa: CASRKDTYNEQFF
cdr3_nt: TGCGCCAGCAGGAAAGACACTTACAATGAGCAGTTCTTC

j_call: TRBJ1-1
clone_size: -
v_call: TRBV23-1
d_call: TRBD1
cdr3_aa: CANGTGAAEAFF
cdr3_nt: TGCGCCAACGGGACAGGGGCGGCTGAAGCTTTCTTT

j_call: TRBJ2-1
clone_size: -
v_call: TRBV20-1
d_call: -
cdr3_aa: CSGTLLNEQFF
cdr3_nt: TGCAGTGGGACACTTTTGAATGAGCAGTTCTTC

j_call: TRBJ1-2
clone_size: -
v_call: TRBV6-1
d_call: TRBD1
cdr3_aa: CASSEASRTGRNGYTF
cdr3_nt: TGTGCCAGCAGTGAAGCTTCGCGGACAGGGAGAAATGGCTACACCTTC

j_call: TRBJ2-3
clone_size: once
v_call: TRBV6-1
d_call: -
cdr3_aa: CASRLGEGTDTQYF
cdr3_nt: TGTGCCAGCCGTCTCGGGGAGGGCACAGATACGCAGTATTTT

j_call: TRBJ1-1
clone_size: -
v_call: TRBV11-3
d_call: TRBD1
cdr3_aa: CASSLAGGGTEAFF
cdr3_nt: TGTGCCAGCAGCTTAGCAGGGGGAGGCACTGAAGCTTTCTTT

j_call: TRBJ2-4
clone_size: -
v_call: TRBV15
d_call: -
cdr3_aa: CATSSAAKNIQYF
cdr3_nt: TGTGCCACCAGCAGCGCAGCCAAAAACATTCAGTACTTC

j_call: TRBJ1-1
clone_size: -
v_call: TRBV28
d_call: TRBD1
cdr3_aa: CASSLLGGLNTEAFF
cdr3_nt: TGTGCCAGCAGTTTATTAGGGGGCTTGAACACTGAAGCTTTCTTT

j_call: TRBJ2-5
clone_size: -
v_call: TRBV5-1
d_call: TRBD2
cdr3_aa: CASSLGLAGEGETQYF
cdr3_nt: TGCGCCAGCAGCTTGGGCCTAGCGGGAGAGGGAGAGACCCAGTACTTC

j_call: TRBJ1-2
clone_size: few
v_call: TRBV30
d_call: TRBD1
cdr3_aa: CAKDRNGDGYTF
cdr3_nt: TGTGCCAAGGACAGGAACGGCGATGGCTACACCTTC

j_call: TRBJ1-1
clone_size: -
v_call: TRBV5-1
d_call: -
cdr3_aa: CASSPGGGNTEAFF
cdr3_nt: TGCGCCAGCAGCCCCGGCGGGGGGAACACTGAAGCTTTCTTT

j_call: TRBJ1-3
clone_size: -
v_call: TRBV2
d_call: -
cdr3_aa: CASRGLPATIYF
cdr3_nt: TGTGCCAGCAGGGGACTACCGGCCACCATATATTTT

j_call: TRBJ2-3
clone_size: -
v_call: TRBV30
d_call: -
cdr3_aa: CAWSVSITDTQYF
cdr3_nt: TGTGCCTGGAGTGTTTCGATAACAGATACGCAGTATTTT

j_call: TRBJ1-1
clone_size: -
v_call: TRBV4-1
d_call: -
cdr3_aa: CASSQGQGPNTEAFF
cdr3_nt: TGCGCCAGCAGCCAAGGGCAGGGTCCGAACACTGAAGCTTTCTTT

j_call: TRBJ1-2
clone_size: -
v_call: TRBV6-5
d_call: TRBD1
cdr3_aa: CASTMTGGAPGGYTF
cdr3_nt: TGTGCCAGCACCATGACAGGGGGCGCGCCAGGCGGCTACACCTTC

j_call: TRBJ2-2
clone_size: -
v_call: TRBV19
d_call: TRBD2
cdr3_aa: CASSIKLAGAGELFF
cdr3_nt: TGTGCCAGTAGTATTAAACTAGCGGGAGCCGGGGAGCTGTTTTTT

j_call: TRBJ2-1
clone_size: -
v_call: TRBV29-1
d_call: -
cdr3_aa: CSVEFDIRDEQFF
cdr3_nt: TGCAGCGTTGAATTTGATATCAGAGATGAGCAGTTCTTC